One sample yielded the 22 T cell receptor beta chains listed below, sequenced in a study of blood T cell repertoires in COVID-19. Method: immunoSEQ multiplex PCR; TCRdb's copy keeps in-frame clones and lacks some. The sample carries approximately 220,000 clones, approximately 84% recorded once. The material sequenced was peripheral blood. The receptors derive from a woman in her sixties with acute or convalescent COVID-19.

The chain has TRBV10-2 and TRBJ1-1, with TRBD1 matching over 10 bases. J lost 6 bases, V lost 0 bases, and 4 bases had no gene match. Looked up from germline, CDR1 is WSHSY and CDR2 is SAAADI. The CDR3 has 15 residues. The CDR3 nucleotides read TGCGCCAGCAGTGAGTCGCCCGGGACAGGGGCTGAAGCTTTCTTT. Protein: CASSESPGTGAEAFF.

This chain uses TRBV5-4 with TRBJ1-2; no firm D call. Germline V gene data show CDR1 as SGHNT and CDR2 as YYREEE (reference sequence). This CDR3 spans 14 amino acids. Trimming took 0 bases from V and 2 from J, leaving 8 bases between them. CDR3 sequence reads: CASSLERFNYGYTF. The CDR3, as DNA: TGTGCCAGCAGCTTGGAACGGTTCAACTATGGCTACACCTTC.

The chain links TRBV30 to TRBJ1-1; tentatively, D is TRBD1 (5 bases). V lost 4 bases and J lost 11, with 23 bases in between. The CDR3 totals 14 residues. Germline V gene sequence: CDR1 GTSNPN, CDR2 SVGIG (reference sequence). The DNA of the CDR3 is TGTGCCTGGATTAATTCCGGGACTCACATAGGGGCTTTCTTT. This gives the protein CAWINSGTHIGAFF.

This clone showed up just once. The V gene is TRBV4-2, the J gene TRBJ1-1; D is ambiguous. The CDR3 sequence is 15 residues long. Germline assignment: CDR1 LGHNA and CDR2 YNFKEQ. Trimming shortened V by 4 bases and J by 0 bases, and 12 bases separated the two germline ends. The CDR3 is CASSPSLSVNTEAFF. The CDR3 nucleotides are TGTGCCAGCAGCCCCTCTCTGAGTGTGAACACTGAAGCTTTCTTT.

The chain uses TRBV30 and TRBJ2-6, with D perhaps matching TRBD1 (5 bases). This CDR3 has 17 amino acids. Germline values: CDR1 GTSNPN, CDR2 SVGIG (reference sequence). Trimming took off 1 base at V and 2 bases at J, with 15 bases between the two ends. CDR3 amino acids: CAWSGREGRPGANVLTF. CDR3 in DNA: TGTGCCTGGAGTGGCAGGGAAGGTCGCCCTGGGGCCAACGTCCTGACTTTC.

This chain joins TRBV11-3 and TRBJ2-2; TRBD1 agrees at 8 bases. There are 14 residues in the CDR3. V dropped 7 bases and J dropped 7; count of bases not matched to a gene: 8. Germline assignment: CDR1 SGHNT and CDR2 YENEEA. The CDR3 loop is CASKGPGGGGELFF. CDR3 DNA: TGTGCCAGCAAGGGTCCAGGGGGCGGCGGGGAGCTGTTTTTT.

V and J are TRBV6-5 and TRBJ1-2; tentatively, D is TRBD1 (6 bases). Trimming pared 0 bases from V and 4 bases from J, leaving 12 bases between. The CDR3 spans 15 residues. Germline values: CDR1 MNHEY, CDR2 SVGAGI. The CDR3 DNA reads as TGTGCCAGCAGTTACTCGGGCAGGGGATCCTATGGCTACACCTTC. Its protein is CASSYSGRGSYGYTF.

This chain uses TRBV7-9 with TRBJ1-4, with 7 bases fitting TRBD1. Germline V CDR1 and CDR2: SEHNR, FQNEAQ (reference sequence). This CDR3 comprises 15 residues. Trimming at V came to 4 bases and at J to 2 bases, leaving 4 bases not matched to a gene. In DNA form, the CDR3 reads TGTGCCAGCAGCTCCCGGACAGGCACTAATGAAAAACTGTTTTTT. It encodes CASSSRTGTNEKLFF.

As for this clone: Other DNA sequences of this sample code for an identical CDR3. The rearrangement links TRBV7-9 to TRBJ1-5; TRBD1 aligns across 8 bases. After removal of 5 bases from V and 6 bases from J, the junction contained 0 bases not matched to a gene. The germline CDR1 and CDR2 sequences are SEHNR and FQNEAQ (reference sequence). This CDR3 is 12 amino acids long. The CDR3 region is CASSTGGQPQHF. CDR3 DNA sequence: TGTGCCAGCAGCACAGGGGGTCAGCCCCAGCATTTT.

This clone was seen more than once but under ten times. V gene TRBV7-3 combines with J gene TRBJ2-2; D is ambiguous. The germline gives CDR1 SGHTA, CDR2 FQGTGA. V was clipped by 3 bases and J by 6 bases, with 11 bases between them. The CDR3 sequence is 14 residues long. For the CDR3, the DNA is TGTGCCAGCAGCTTGGGCCCCACTTCCGGGGAGCTGTTTTTT. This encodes CASSLGPTSGELFF.

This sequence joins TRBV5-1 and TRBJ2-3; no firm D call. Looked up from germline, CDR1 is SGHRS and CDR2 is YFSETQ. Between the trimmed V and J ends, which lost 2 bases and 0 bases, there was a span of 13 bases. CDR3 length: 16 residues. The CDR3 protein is CASSLATVLSTDTQYF. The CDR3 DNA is TGCGCCAGCAGCTTAGCGACTGTGTTGAGCACAGATACGCAGTATTTT. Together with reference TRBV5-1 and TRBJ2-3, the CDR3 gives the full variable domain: KAGVTQTPRYLIKTRGQQVTLSCSPISGHRSVSWYQQTPGQGLQFLFEYFSETQRNKGNFPGRFSGRQFSNSRSEMNVSTLELGDSALYLCASSLATVLSTDTQYFGPGTRLTVL.

The DNA of the CDR3 is TGTGCCAGCAGCTTAGGGGACAGACCCAATCAGCCCCAGCATTTT. Translating it yields CASSLGDRPNQPQHF. The chain couples TRBV7-2 to TRBJ1-5; 7 positions agree with TRBD1. Trimming at V came to 1 base and at J to 3 bases, leaving 3 bases not matched to a gene. The CDR3 has 15 residues. Germline CDR1 SGHTA, CDR2 FQGNSA.

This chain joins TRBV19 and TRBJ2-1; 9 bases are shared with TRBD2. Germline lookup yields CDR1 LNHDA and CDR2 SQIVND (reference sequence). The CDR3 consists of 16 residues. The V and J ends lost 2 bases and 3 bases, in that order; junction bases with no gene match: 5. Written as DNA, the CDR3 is TGTGCCAGTAGTATAAGTCGAGCGGGGGGCTACAATGAGCAGTTCTTC. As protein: CASSISRAGGYNEQFF.

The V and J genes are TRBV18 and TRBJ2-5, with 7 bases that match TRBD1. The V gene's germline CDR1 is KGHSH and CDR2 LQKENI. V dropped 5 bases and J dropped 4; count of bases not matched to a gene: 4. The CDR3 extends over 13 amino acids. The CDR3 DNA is TGTGCCAGCTCAGACGACAGGGTAGAGACCCAGTACTTC. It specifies CASSDDRVETQYF.

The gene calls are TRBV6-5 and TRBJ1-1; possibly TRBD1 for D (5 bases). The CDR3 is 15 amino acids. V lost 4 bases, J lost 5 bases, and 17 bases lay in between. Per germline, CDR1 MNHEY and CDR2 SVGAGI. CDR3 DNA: TGTGCCAGCAGTTCCTCCTCGTGGGGCGGTACTGAAGCTTTCTTT. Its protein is CASSSSSWGGTEAFF.

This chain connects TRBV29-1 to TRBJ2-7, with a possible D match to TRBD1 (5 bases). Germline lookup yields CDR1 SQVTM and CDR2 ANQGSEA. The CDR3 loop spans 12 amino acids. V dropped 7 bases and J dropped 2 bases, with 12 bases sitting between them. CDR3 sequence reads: CSAETRAYEQYF. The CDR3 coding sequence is TGCAGCGCCGAAACCAGGGCCTACGAGCAGTACTTC.

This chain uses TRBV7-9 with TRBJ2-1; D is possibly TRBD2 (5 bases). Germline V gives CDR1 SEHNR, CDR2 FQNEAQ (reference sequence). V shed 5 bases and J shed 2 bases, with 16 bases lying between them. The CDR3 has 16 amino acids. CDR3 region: CASSPVGAVPYNEQFF. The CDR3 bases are TGTGCCAGCAGCCCGGTCGGAGCGGTCCCCTACAATGAGCAGTTCTTC.

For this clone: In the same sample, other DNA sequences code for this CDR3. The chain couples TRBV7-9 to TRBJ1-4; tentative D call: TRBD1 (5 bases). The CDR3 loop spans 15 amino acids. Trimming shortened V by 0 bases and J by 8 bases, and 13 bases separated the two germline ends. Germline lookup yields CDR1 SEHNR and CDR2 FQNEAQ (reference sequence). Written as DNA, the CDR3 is TGTGCCAGCAGCTTAGCGGGCCAGGGAAGCGAAAAACTGTTTTTT. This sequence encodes CASSLAGQGSEKLFF.

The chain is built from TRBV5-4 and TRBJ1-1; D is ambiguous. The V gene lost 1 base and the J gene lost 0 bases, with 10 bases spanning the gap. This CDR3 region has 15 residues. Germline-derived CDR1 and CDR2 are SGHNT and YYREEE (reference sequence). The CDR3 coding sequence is TGTGCCAGCAGCTTGTTTACATCGATGAACACTGAAGCTTTCTTT. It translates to CASSLFTSMNTEAFF.

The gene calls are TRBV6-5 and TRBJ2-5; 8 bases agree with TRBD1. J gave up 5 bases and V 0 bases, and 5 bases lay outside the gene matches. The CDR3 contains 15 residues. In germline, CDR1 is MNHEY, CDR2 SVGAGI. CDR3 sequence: CASSYSAGGDETQYF. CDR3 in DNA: TGTGCCAGCAGTTACTCGGCAGGGGGCGACGAGACCCAGTACTTC.

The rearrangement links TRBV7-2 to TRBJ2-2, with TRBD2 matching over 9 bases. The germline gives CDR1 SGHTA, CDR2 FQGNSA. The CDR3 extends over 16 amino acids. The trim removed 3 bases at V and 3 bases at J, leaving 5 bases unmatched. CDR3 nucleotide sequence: TGTGCCAGCAGCTTCATAGCGGGGGAGTACACCGGGGAGCTGTTTTTT. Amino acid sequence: CASSFIAGEYTGELFF.

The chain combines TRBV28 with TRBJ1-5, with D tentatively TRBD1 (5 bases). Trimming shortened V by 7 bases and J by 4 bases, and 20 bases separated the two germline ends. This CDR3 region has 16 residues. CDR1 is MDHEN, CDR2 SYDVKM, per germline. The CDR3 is CASTPLMWTLNQPQHF. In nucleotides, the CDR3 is TGTGCCAGCACCCCCTTGATGTGGACACTTAATCAGCCCCAGCATTTT.